The rows below give T cell receptor beta chains drawn from one sample of a study of blood T cell repertoires in COVID-19. Using immunoSEQ multiplex PCR, the repertoire was profiled, and TCRdb retains in-frame clones only, with some absent. The sample carries over 20,000 clones, 81% recorded once. Input material: peripheral blood. The receptors shown here come from a man aged 50 to 59 with active or convalescent COVID-19. Each CDR3 is given with its conserved first and last residue.

V	J	CDR3
TRBV6-6	TRBJ2-7	CASTDRGTYEQYF
TRBV19	TRBJ2-1	CASSNLAGEGEQFF
TRBV5-1	TRBJ2-1	CASSLRGTNRGEQFF
TRBV29-1	TRBJ1-2	CSVYARGQGYGYTF
TRBV4-1	TRBJ2-1	CASSQARLAASYNEQFF
TRBV4-1	TRBJ1-4	CASRPIGGGEKLFF
TRBV10-1	TRBJ2-3	CASSDGLAGVQDTQYF
TRBV7-9	TRBJ2-2	CASSLGPGARAGELFF
TRBV15	TRBJ2-1	CATSRIQGYEQFF
TRBV19	TRBJ2-4	CASSIEAWRGGKNIQYF
TRBV19	TRBJ2-7	CASSDRAGYEQYF
TRBV19	TRBJ1-2	CASTPGTMNYGYTF
TRBV19	TRBJ2-2	CASSIGRGSNTGELFF
TRBV19	TRBJ1-3	CASSTTGSYSGNTIYF
TRBV4-1	TRBJ1-5	CASSQARGITGGLNSNQPQHF
TRBV7-3	TRBJ2-1	CASSPISGSSYNEQFF
TRBV3-1/TRBV3-2	TRBJ2-7	CASSRTGESLEQYF
TRBV19	TRBJ1-2	CASSIKAGGGYGYTF
TRBV7-9	TRBJ2-1	CASRGQHHEQFF
TRBV30	TRBJ2-2	CAWHRDRNTGELFF
TRBV7-6	TRBJ2-7	CASSLASGTSGSYEQYF
TRBV6-1	TRBJ1-5	CASSDRQVYYSNQPQHF
TRBV6-1	TRBJ2-1	CASSEARGMDTRGQFF
TRBV13	TRBJ2-1	CASRPTLAGNSYNEQFF
TRBV14	TRBJ2-3	CASSQVSTDTQYF
TRBV25-1	TRBJ2-5	CASSEWQGAVTQYF
TRBV9	TRBJ1-3	CASSVSDLRNTIYF